This T cell receptor beta chain was profiled in a study of blood T cell repertoires in COVID-19. This CDR3 is built from 18 residues. Unmatched junction bases numbered 6, after V lost 4 bases and J lost 2 bases. Germline V lookup: CDR1 LNHNV, CDR2 YYDKDF (reference sequence). Assay: immunoSEQ multiplex PCR; the TCRdb copy retains only in-frame clones and omits some. The sample contains about 110,000 clones, around 89% of which appear only once. The V gene is TRBV15, the J gene TRBJ2-3; 16 nucleotides line up with TRBD2. Sequencing input: peripheral blood. The TCR originated in a middle-aged man with active or convalescent COVID-19. The CDR3 nucleotides read TGTGCCACCAGCACAATTGGGACTAGCGGGAGGGACACAGATACGCAGTATTTT. It is translated as CATSTIGTSGRDTDTQYF.